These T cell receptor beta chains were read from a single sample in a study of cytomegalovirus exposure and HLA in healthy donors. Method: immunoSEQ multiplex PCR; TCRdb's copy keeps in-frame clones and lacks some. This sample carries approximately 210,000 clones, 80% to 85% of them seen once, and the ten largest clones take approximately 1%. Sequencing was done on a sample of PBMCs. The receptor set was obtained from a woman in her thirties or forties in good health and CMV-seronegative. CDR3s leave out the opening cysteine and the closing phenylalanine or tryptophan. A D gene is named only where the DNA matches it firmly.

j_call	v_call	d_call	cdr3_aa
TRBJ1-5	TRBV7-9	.	ASSRQNQPQH
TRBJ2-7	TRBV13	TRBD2	ASSLRTSGSEQY
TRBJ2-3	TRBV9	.	ASSGEVVDTQY
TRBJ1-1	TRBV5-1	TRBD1	ASGNRGPAEAF
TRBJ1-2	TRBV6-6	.	ASSRAGGGSYGYT
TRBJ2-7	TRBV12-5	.	ASGLGQRTEEQY
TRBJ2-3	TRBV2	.	ASSEVRADTQY
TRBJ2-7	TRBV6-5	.	ASRGDGWYEQY
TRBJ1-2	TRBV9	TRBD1	ASSVDVVAGGGYT
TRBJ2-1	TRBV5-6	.	ASSSRTTNNEQF
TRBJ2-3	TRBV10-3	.	AISYAGMSTDTQY
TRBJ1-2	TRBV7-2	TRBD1	ASSFPGQGREGYT
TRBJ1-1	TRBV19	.	ASSISDSEAF
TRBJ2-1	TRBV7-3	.	ASSLAKPSYNEQF
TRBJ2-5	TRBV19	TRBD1	ASSRNRGETQY
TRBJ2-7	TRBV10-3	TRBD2	ATRGTSGNTEQY
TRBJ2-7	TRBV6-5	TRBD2	ASSWTSGTSYEQY
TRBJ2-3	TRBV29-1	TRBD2	SVEVGGSADTQY
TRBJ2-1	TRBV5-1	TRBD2	ASSLGSGSSYNEQF
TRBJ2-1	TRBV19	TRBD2	ASISYAGTSGYNEQF
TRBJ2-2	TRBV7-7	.	ASSLDSNTGELF
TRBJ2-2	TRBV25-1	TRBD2	ATMTSGRANTGELF
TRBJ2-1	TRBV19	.	ASSIGLFPLNEQF
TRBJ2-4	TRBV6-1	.	ATTQGIAKNIQY
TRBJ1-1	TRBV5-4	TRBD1	ASSPRDRGVKTEAF
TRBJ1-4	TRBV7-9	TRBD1	ASSPTTGGFEKLF
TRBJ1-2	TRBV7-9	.	ASSSRTGYGDGYT
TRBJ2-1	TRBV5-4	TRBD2	ASSLRGAGRHNEQF
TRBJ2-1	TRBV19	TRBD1	ASSIVPGTAYNEQF
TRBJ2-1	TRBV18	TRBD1	ASSPDRAITYNEQF
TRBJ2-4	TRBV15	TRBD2	ATSRDTSGAIQY
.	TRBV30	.	AWSSGGTYEQY
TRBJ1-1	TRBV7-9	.	ASSFGQGMNTEAF